This T cell receptor (beta chain) was identified in a study of T cell clonality in common variable immunodeficiency. Profiling relied on immunoSEQ multiplex PCR, and the TCRdb table lists in-frame clones only, not all of them. The table lists about 15,000 clones, with no singletons. Germline CDR1 is SGDLS and CDR2 is YYNGEE. The CDR3 is 15 amino acids. V was clipped by 0 bases and J by 4 bases, with 13 bases between them. Blood samples were heparinized, about 4.5 to 8 ml per donor. By its share, this clone is medium-sized. The target antigen is unknown. The CDR3 extends 3 residues past the end of the read, so its final part is completed from the germline J gene. Overall study results and limits: In common variable immunodeficiency, TCR beta chains reportedly carried fewer deletions and N-nucleotide insertions. Compared with controls, CVID subjects had fewer shared TCRbeta clones.

Sample: peripheral blood mononuclear cells. The chain joins TRBV9 to TRBJ1-2; no reliable D call. The receptor was derived from a human donor with common variable immunodeficiency. The CDR3 is CASSVDPGVSYGYTF. CDR3 DNA, as far as it was read: TGTGCCAGCAGCGTAGACCCCGGTGTGAGCTATGGC.